Shown below are 21 T cell receptor beta chains from a single sample sequenced in a study of beta chain features in type 1 diabetes. No cognate antigen is known for these TCRs. The authors reverse transcribed all of the isolated RNA, so sequencing captured expressed TCRB transcripts. Assay: immunoSEQ multiplex PCR; the TCRdb copy retains only in-frame clones and omits some. The table includes a few hundred thousand clones, roughly 13% detected once. Study outcomes and limitations: There was a moderate but significant shortening of TCRB CDR3s in all four CD4+ subsets of Type 1 diabetes patients.

The specimen sequenced was naive CD4+ T cells from blood. Source of these receptors: a woman aged 18-29 years with type 1 diabetes.

The J gene is TRBJ1-3, the V gene TRBV7-2, with a possible D match to TRBD1 (6 bases). Trimming took off 4 bases at V and 4 bases at J, with 17 bases between the two ends. CDR1 SGHTA and CDR2 FQGNSA come from the germline V gene. The CDR3 spans 16 residues. The CDR3 DNA reads as TGTGCCAGCAGCTCCTCGGCAGGGGTTCTCGGAAACACCATATATTTT. Encoded protein: CASSSSAGVLGNTIYF.

The chain has TRBV15 and TRBJ2-1; tentatively, D is TRBD2 (6 bases). With 3 bases removed from V and 0 bases from J, the gap between germline ends came to 9 bases. The CDR3 spans 15 residues. In germline, CDR1 is LNHNV, CDR2 YYDKDF (reference sequence). CDR3 loop: CATSRAGSSYNEQFF. CDR3 in DNA: TGTGCCACCAGCAGGGCCGGGAGCTCCTACAATGAGCAGTTCTTC.

CDR3 loop: CASSLGLAPREQYF. The CDR3, as DNA: TGTGCCAGCAGCTTAGGTCTAGCTCCCCGCGAGCAGTACTTC. The chain is built from TRBV7-9 and TRBJ2-7; the D gene is possibly TRBD2 (5 bases). Germline lookup yields CDR1 SEHNR and CDR2 FQNEAQ (reference sequence). V was cut by 1 base and J by 6 bases, with 13 bases left in between. The CDR3 loop spans 14 amino acids. Full variable domain (missing parts from reference TRBV7-9 and TRBJ2-7): DTGVSQNPRHKITKRGQNVTFRCDPISEHNRLYWYRQTLGQGPEFLTYFQNEAQLEKSRLLSDRFSAERPKGSFSTLEIQRTEQGDSAMYLCASSLGLAPREQYFGPGTRLTVT.

This clone was observed a few times. The CDR3 protein is CASSVGFGGTGRDEQFF. CDR3 nucleotides: TGTGCCAGCAGTGTTGGCTTTGGGGGGACAGGGAGGGATGAGCAGTTCTTC. The rearrangement joins TRBV6-4 to TRBJ2-1, with 9 bases aligning to TRBD1. The CDR3 is 17 residues long. The J segment lost 8 bases and the V segment lost 4 bases, leaving 15 bases of the junction unmatched. The germline CDR1 and CDR2 sequences are MRHNA and SNTAGT.

This chain connects TRBV7-9 to TRBJ2-4, with D possibly matching TRBD2 (6 bases). From germline, CDR1 is SEHNR and CDR2 FQNEAQ (reference sequence). V was cut by 1 base and J by 0 bases, with 13 bases left in between. The CDR3 contains 17 residues. As DNA, the CDR3 is TGTGCCAGCAGCTTAGAACGGGCGGGACTAGCCAAAAACATTCAGTACTTC. This codes for CASSLERAGLAKNIQYF.

As regards this clone: One end of the junction fails to match germline, which may point to a read error. V usage is TRBV7-2 and J usage is TRBJ2-7; D unresolved. The CDR3 has 12 residues. Germline CDR1 is SGHTA and CDR2 is FQGNSA. The CDR3 sequence is CASSPPSDEQYF. CDR3 sequence (DNA): TGTGCCAGCAGCCCCCCCTCCGACGAGCAGTACTTC.

The rearrangement links TRBV2 to TRBJ2-7; D uncertain. V lost 8 bases to trimming and J lost 3 bases, with 11 bases between them. The CDR3 consists of 12 residues. The germline V gene encodes CDR1 SNHLY and CDR2 FYNNEI. CDR3 bases: TGTGCCAGCGTCATGTACGGCTACGAGCAGTACTTC. Translation gives CASVMYGYEQYF.

This clone has more than one count but fewer than ten. The sample contains more than one DNA sequence encoding this CDR3. The rearrangement links TRBV27 to TRBJ2-7; 11 nucleotides agree with TRBD2. With 5 bases clipped from V and 1 base from J, the junction kept 1 base outside the gene matches. The CDR3 consists of 14 residues. Germline CDR1 reads MNHEY; CDR2 reads SMNVEV (reference sequence). The CDR3 nucleotides are TGTGCCAGCAGTGGACTAGCGGGTTCCTACGAGCAGTACTTC. This gives the protein CASSGLAGSYEQYF.

The chain joins TRBV7-2 to TRBJ2-7, with 8 bases fitting TRBD2. The CDR3 is 17 residues long. Looked up from germline, CDR1 is SGHTA and CDR2 is FQGNSA. V trimming: 4 bases; J trimming: 2 bases; junction bases outside the gene matches: 13. The CDR3 region is CASSYRVSGGLTYEQYF. As DNA, the CDR3 is TGTGCCAGCAGCTATAGGGTCAGCGGGGGCCTTACCTACGAGCAGTACTTC.

CDR3 bases: TGTGCCACCAGCCCGCGCGCAAGTAAAGGGGTAAGGGGCAATCAGCCCCAGCATTTT. This translates into CATSPRASKGVRGNQPQHF. The J gene is TRBJ1-5, the V gene TRBV15; a weak D match, TRBD1 (5 bases). V lost 5 bases and J 2 bases, leaving 25 bases between the germline ends. The CDR3 covers 19 residues. Germline V CDR1 and CDR2: LNHNV, YYDKDF (reference sequence).

This clone was seen only once. The DNA of the CDR3 is TGTGCCAGCAGCGTAGGAGACAGGTTATTAACCGGGGAGCTGTTTTTT. Protein: CASSVGDRLLTGELFF. This chain connects TRBV9 to TRBJ2-2; a weak D match, TRBD1 (6 bases). Germline-derived CDR1 and CDR2 are SGDLS and YYNGEE. V was shortened by 0 bases and J by 5 bases, with 14 bases between the two germline ends. The CDR3 consists of 16 residues.

This clone was counted a few times. The chain recombines TRBV5-1 with TRBJ2-7; 8 bases map to TRBD2. V lost 0 bases to trimming and J lost 0 bases; unmatched junction nucleotides: 5. Germline V CDR1 and CDR2: SGHRS, YFSETQ. The CDR3 has 16 residues. The CDR3 spells CASSLGPAGVSYEQYF. In nucleotides, the CDR3 is TGCGCCAGCAGCTTGGGTCCAGCGGGGGTCTCCTACGAGCAGTACTTC.

This clone was seen more than once but under ten times. The chain is built from TRBV4-1 and TRBJ2-3; 8 bases fit TRBD1. This CDR3 is built from 16 residues. Germline V gene sequence: CDR1 MGHRA, CDR2 YSYEKL. Trimming took 6 bases from V and 4 from J; bases not matched to a gene: 12. The CDR3 DNA reads as TGCGCCAGCAGTCGAACCGGGACAGGCCGACCAGATACGCAGTATTTT. Its protein product is CASSRTGTGRPDTQYF.

The chain carries TRBV10-3 and TRBJ1-1; D unclear. The CDR3 sequence is 14 residues long. V shed 3 bases and J shed 2 bases, with 10 bases lying between them. In germline, CDR1 is ENHRY, CDR2 SYGVKD. The CDR3 is CAISEGGSNTEAFF. CDR3 DNA: TGTGCCATCAGTGAAGGAGGGTCCAACACTGAAGCTTTCTTT.

The chain joins TRBV29-1 to TRBJ1-5, with D possibly TRBD1 on 5 matching bases. The CDR3 runs 12 residues. Looked up from germline, CDR1 is SQVTM and CDR2 is ANQGSEA. V was cut by 6 bases and J by 4 bases, with 10 bases left in between. CDR3 amino acids: CSVSQGNQPQHF. CDR3 DNA: TGCAGCGTCTCGCAGGGAAATCAGCCCCAGCATTTT.

The V call is TRBV27, the J call TRBJ1-1, with D perhaps TRBD1 (6 bases). Germline V gene data show CDR1 as MNHEY and CDR2 as SMNVEV (reference sequence). The CDR3 extends over 15 amino acids. Trimming took off 3 bases at V and 1 base at J, with 12 bases between the two ends. The chain's CDR3 is CASSFLGRGNTEAFF. Written as DNA, the CDR3 is TGTGCCAGCAGTTTCTTGGGCAGGGGGAACACTGAAGCTTTCTTT.

This clone was observed a handful of times. This sequence joins TRBV4-3 and TRBJ2-3; D may be TRBD2 (6 bases). Trimming stripped 1 base from V and 1 base from J, with 6 bases between. Germline CDR1 is LGHNA and CDR2 is YSLEER. The CDR3 is made up of 14 amino acids. The CDR3 region has the DNA TGCGCCAGCAGCCAAGGGAGGGGCACAGATACGCAGTATTTT. Translated, it gives CASSQGRGTDTQYF.

In its sample, this clone was seen a few times. The chain couples TRBV4-1 to TRBJ2-2; 10 bases map to TRBD2. The ends lost 8 bases at V and 8 bases at J; junction bases unmatched: 14. The germline V gene has CDR1 MGHRA and CDR2 YSYEKL. The CDR3 is made up of 16 amino acids. The CDR3 DNA is TGCGCCAGCGCCCCGACTAGCGGGCACCCAGGGGGGGAGCTGTTTTTT. It specifies CASAPTSGHPGGELFF.

This chain joins TRBV7-9 and TRBJ2-3, with 13 bases lining up with TRBD2. The germline V gene has CDR1 SEHNR and CDR2 FQNEAQ (reference sequence). The CDR3 is 18 amino acids. Germline trimming cut 3 bases from V and 0 bases from J; bases unmatched to any gene: 6. Here the CDR3 DNA reads TGTGCCAGCAGCTTCTCCGGGACTAGCGGGGCTAGCACAGATACGCAGTATTTT. Translating gives CASSFSGTSGASTDTQYF.

This clone was counted a few times. The rearrangement joins TRBV6-5 to TRBJ2-5, with D uncertain. Trimming removed 4 bases from V and 11 bases from J, with 2 bases in between. The CDR3 length is 8 residues. Germline V gene sequence: CDR1 MNHEY, CDR2 SVGAGI. CDR3 bases: TGTGCCAGCAGTTCTCAGTACTTC. Translation gives CASSSQYF.

This clone has just a few counts. V usage is TRBV4-3 and J usage is TRBJ2-5; tentatively, D is TRBD1 (5 bases). The CDR3 has 16 amino acids. V was clipped by 0 bases and J by 5 bases, with 16 bases between them. In germline, CDR1 is LGHNA, CDR2 YSLEER. The CDR3 spells CASSQEDTLLRETQYF. The DNA of the CDR3 is TGCGCCAGCAGCCAAGAGGACACCCTACTTCGGGAGACCCAGTACTTC.